This T cell receptor beta chain is from a study of beta chain features in type 1 diabetes. The wider study: All samples together contributed 100 million to 120 million sorted cells for examination.

V was shortened by 0 bases and J by 2 bases, with 4 bases between the two germline ends. The CDR3 extends over 13 amino acids. Germline-derived CDR1 and CDR2 are MNHEY and SVGAGI. Researchers reported sorting CD4+ naive, central memory, regulatory and stem cell-like memory cells via CD45RO/CCR7/CD25/CD127/CD95/CD27. The whole isolated RNA underwent reverse transcription, so sequencing captured expressed TCRB transcripts. Data came from immunoSEQ multiplex PCR; TCRdb stores just in-frame clones and leaves some out. The sample includes approximately 330,000 clones, roughly 11% seen only once; the top ten take about 0.015%.

The V gene is TRBV6-5, the J gene TRBJ2-5, with D unclear. Material: naive CD4+ T cells from blood. This TCR derives from a woman younger than 45 in good health. The CDR3 sequence is CASSYSSQETQYF. CDR3 sequence (DNA): TGTGCCAGCAGTTACTCCAGTCAAGAGACCCAGTACTTC.